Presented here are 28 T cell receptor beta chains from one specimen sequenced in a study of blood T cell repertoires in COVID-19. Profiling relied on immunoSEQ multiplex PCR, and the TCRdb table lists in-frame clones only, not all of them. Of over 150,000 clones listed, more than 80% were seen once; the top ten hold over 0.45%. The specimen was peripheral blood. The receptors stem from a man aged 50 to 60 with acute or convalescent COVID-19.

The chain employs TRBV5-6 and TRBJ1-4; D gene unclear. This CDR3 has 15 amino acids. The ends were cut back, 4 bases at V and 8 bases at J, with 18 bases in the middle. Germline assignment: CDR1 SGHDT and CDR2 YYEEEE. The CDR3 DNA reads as TGTGCCAGCAGCCCCACCACGGTCAGGAACGAAAAACTGTTTTTT. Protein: CASSPTTVRNEKLFF.

The CDR3 sequence: CATSGLAGETGELFF. CDR3 bases: TGTGCCACCAGTGGGCTAGCGGGAGAAACCGGGGAGCTGTTTTTT. The chain carries TRBV19 and TRBJ2-2; 10 positions agree with TRBD2. There are 15 residues in the CDR3. With V trimmed by 10 bases and J by 5 bases, 10 bases remained unmatched. Germline assignment: CDR1 LNHDA and CDR2 SQIVND (reference sequence).

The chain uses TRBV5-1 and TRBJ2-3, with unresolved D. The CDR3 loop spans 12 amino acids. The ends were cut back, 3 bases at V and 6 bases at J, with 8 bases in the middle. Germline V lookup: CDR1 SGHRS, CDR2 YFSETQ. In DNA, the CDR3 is TGCGCCAGCAGCTCGCGGTATGATACGCAGTATTTT. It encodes CASSSRYDTQYF.

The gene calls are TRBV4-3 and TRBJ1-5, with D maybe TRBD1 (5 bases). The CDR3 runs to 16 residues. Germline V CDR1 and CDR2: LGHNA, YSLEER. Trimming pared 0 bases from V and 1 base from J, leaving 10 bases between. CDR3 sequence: CASSQEWGQSNQPQHF. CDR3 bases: TGCGCCAGCAGCCAAGAATGGGGCCAGAGCAATCAGCCCCAGCATTTT.

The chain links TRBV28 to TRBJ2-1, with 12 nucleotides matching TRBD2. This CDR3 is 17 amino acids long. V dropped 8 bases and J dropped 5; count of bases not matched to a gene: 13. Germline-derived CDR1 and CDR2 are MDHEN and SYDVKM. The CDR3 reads CASELAGGRFEDNEQFF. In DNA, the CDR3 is TGTGCCAGCGAGCTAGCGGGGGGGCGTTTCGAGGACAATGAGCAGTTCTTC.

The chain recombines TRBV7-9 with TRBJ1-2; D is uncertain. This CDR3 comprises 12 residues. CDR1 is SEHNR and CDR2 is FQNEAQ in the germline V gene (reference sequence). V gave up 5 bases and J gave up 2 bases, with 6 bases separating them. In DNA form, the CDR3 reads TGTGCCAGCAGCCAACGGAACTATGGCTACACCTTC. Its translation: CASSQRNYGYTF. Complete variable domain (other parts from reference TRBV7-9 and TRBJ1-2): DTGVSQNPRHKITKRGQNVTFRCDPISEHNRLYWYRQTLGQGPEFLTYFQNEAQLEKSRLLSDRFSAERPKGSFSTLEIQRTEQGDSAMYLCASSQRNYGYTFGSGTRLTVV.

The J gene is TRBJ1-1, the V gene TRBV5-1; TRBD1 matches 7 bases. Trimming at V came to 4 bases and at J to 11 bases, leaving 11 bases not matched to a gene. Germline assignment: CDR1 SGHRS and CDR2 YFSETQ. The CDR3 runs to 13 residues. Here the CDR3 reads CASSPSDRLLAFF. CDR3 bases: TGCGCCAGCAGCCCATCGGACAGGTTATTGGCTTTCTTT.

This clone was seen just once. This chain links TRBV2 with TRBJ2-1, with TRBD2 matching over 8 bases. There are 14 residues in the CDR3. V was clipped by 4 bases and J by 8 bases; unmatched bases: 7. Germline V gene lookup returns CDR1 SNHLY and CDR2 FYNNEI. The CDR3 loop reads CASSVLSGGDEQFF. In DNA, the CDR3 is TGTGCCAGCAGTGTCCTCAGCGGGGGCGATGAGCAGTTCTTC.

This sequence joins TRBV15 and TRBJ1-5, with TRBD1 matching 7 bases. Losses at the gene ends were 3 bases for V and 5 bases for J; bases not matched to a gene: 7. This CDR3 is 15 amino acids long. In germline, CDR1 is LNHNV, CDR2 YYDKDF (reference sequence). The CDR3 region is CATSSNRGEYQPQHF. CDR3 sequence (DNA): TGTGCCACCAGCAGTAACAGGGGCGAATATCAGCCCCAGCATTTT.

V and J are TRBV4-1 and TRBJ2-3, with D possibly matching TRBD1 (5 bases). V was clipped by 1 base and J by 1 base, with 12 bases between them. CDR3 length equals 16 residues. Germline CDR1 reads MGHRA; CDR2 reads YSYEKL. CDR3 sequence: CASSQVPPQGTDTQYF. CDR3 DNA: TGCGCCAGCAGCCAAGTCCCGCCACAGGGCACAGATACGCAGTATTTT.

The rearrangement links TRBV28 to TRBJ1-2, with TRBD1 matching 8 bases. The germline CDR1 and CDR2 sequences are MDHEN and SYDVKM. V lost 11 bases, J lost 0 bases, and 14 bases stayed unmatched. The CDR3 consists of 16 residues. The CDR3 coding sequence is TGTGCCCACCATTACGACAGGGGATTCGCTAACTATGGCTACACCTTC. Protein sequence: CAHHYDRGFANYGYTF.

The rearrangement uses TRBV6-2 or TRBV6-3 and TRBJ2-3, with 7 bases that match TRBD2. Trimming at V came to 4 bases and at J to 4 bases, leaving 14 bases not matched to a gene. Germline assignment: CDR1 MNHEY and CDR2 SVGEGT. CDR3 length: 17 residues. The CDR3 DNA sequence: TGTGCCAGCAGTTTAGCGGGTTGGGCGGGAGCCGCAGATACGCAGTATTTT. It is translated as CASSLAGWAGAADTQYF.

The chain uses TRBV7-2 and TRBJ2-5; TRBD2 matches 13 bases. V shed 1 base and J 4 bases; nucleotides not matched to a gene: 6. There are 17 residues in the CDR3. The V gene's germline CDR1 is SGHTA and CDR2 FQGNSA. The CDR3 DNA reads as TGTGCCAGCAGCTTAGAACTAGCGGGGGGGCTGGGAGAGACCCAGTACTTC. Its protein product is CASSLELAGGLGETQYF.

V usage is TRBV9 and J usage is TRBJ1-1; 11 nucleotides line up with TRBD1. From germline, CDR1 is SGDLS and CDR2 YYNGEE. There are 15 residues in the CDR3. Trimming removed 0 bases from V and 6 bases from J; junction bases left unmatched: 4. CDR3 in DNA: TGTGCCAGCAGCGTAGACCCGGACAGGGGGCCTGAAGCTTTCTTT. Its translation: CASSVDPDRGPEAFF.

CDR3 residues: CASSPSAGGPREAFF. The CDR3 bases are TGCGCCAGCAGCCCCTCGGCGGGGGGACCCCGAGAAGCTTTCTTT. The J gene is TRBJ1-1, the V gene TRBV4-3; tentative D call: TRBD1 (5 bases). CDR1 LGHNA and CDR2 YSLEER come from the germline V gene. Trimming removed 4 bases from V and 8 bases from J, with 20 bases in between. The CDR3 consists of 15 residues.

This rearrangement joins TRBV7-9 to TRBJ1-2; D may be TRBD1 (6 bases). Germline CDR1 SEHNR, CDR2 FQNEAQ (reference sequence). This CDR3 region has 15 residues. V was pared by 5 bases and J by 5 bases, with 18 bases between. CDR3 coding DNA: TGTGCCAGCAGCCTAGGGGCGGACAGAATTTATGGCTACACCTTC. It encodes CASSLGADRIYGYTF.

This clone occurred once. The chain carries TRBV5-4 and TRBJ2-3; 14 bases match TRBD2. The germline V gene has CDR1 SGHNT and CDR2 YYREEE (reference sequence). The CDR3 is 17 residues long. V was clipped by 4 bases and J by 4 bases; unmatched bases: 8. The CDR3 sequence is CASSISGTSGRPDTQYF. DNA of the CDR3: TGTGCCAGCAGCATCTCCGGGACTAGCGGGAGACCAGATACGCAGTATTTT.

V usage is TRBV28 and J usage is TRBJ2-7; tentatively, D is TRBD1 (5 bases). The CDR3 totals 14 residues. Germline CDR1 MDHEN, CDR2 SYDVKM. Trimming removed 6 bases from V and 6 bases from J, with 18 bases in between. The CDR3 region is CASRGRTWLGEQYF. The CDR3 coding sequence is TGTGCCAGCAGGGGTCGGACATGGCTTGGCGAGCAGTACTTC.

In DNA form, the CDR3 reads TGTGCCAGCAGGGACATTCGCTATGGCTACACCTTC. Translation: CASRDIRYGYTF. This chain joins TRBV27 and TRBJ1-2; weak D call: TRBD1 (5 bases). Trimming left V 6 bases short and J 4 bases short, with 9 bases between. The CDR3 totals 12 residues. Germline CDR1 MNHEY, CDR2 SMNVEV (reference sequence).

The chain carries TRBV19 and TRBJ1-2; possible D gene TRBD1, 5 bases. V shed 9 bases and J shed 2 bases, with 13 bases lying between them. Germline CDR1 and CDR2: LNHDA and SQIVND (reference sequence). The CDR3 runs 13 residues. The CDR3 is CASARDSNYGYTF. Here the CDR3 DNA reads TGTGCCAGCGCCCGGGACTCAAACTATGGCTACACCTTC.

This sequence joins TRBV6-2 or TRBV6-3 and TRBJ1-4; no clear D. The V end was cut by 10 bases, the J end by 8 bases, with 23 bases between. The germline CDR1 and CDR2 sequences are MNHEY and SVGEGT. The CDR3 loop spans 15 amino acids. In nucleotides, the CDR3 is TGTGCCACCATTTACCCCTCGGGGATAAGCGAAAAACTGTTTTTT. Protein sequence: CATIYPSGISEKLFF.

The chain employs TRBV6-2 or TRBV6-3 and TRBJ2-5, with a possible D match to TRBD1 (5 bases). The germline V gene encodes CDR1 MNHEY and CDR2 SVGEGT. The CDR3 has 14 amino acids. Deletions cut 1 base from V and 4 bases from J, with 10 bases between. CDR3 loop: CASSYFQGTETQYF. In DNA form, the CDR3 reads TGTGCCAGCAGTTACTTCCAGGGAACAGAGACCCAGTACTTC.

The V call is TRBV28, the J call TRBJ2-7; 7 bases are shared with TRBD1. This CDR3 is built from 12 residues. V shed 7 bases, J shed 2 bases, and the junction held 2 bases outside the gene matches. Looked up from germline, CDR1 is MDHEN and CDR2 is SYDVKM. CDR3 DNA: TGTGCCAGCACCGGGACAGCCTACGAGCAGTACTTC. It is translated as CASTGTAYEQYF. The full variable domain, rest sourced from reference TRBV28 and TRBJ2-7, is DVKVTQSSRYLVKRTGEKVFLECVQDMDHENMFWYRQDPGLGLRLIYFSYDVKMKEKGDIPEGYSVSREKKERFSLILESASTNQTSMYLCASTGTAYEQYFGPGTRLTVT.

The CDR3 nucleotides read TGTGCCAGCAGCCAAGGCGGGGGGCACTACAATGAGCAGTTCTTC. Amino acids: CASSQGGGHYNEQFF. The genes are TRBV3-1 (or the pseudogene TRBV3-2) and TRBJ2-1, with TRBD2 identical over 8 bases. The CDR3 spans 15 residues. The V gene's germline CDR1 is LGHDT and CDR2 YNNKEL (reference sequence). Unmatched junction bases numbered 2, after V lost 1 base and J lost 3 bases.

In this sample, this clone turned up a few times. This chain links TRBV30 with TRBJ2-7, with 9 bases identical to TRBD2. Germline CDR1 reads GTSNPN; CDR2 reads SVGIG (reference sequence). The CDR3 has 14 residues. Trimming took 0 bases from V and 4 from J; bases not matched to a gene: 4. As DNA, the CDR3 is TGTGCCTGGAGTGTTTTAGCGGGAGTATACGAGCAGTACTTC. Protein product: CAWSVLAGVYEQYF.

The CDR3 DNA is TGTGCCAGCAGCGTAGCAGGGGGCTGGGATTCACCCCTCCACTTT. It translates to CASSVAGGWDSPLHF. The rearrangement joins TRBV9 to TRBJ1-6; 8 nucleotides align to TRBD1. Germline values: CDR1 SGDLS, CDR2 YYNGEE. V shed 0 bases, J shed 8 bases, and the junction held 4 bases outside the gene matches. The CDR3 spans 15 residues.

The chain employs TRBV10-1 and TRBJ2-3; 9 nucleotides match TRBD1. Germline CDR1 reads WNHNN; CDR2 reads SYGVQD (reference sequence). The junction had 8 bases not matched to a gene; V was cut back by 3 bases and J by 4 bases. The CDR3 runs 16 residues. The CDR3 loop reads CASSEDYRGRADTQYF. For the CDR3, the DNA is TGCGCCAGCAGTGAAGACTACAGGGGGCGCGCAGATACGCAGTATTTT.

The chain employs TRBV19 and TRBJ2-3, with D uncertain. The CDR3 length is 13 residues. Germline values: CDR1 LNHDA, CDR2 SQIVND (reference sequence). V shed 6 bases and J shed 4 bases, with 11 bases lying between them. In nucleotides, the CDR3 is TGTGCCAGTAGCGAGAGTACCCCAGATACGCAGTATTTT. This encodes CASSESTPDTQYF.